The source of this T cell receptor beta chain is a study of blood T cell repertoires in COVID-19. About the study: Samples came from the United States, Italy and Spain, spanning acute and convalescent COVID-19. The analysed material was cDNA or gDNA that came from T cells, B-cell-depleted T cells, or PBMCs.

This CDR3 region has 13 residues. Per the germline V gene, CDR1 is SEHNR and CDR2 is FQNEAQ (reference sequence). The trim removed 5 bases at V and 11 bases at J, leaving 8 bases unmatched. Source study methods: For nucleated cells, counts were estimated from reference gene primer amplification. Only in-frame clones appear in the TCRdb table, and some are missing; sequencing was by immunoSEQ multiplex PCR. The D gene and trimming were derived from the DNA, and the V and J assignments and clone size from that table. The data contain about 270,000 clones, approximately 80% of them singletons. This clonotype originated in a woman aged 55-70 years with active or convalescent COVID-19. Specimen: peripheral blood. The chain uses TRBV7-9 and TRBJ1-4, with 7 bases lining up with TRBD1. CDR3 nucleotides: TGTGCCAGCAGCCCCCCACAGGGGAGTAAACTGTTTTTT. Amino acids: CASSPPQGSKLFF.